In this sample, the clone carrying this TCR beta chain turned up once. Its antigen is undetermined. The data belong to a study of blood T cells in healthy people across ages. Study-wide findings and caveats: Per million T cells, TCR beta diversity dropped roughly linearly as age increased. The lack of PBMC sorting stopped any conclusive naive versus antigen-experienced comparison.

The CDR3 sequence is 14 residues long. Trimming pared 8 bases from V and 2 bases from J, leaving 14 bases between. Germline V gene lookup returns CDR1 SNHLY and CDR2 FYNNEI. Primers used in a second PCR of about 7 to 12 cycles were a sample-barcoded 5' primer and a J-beta primer mix. TCRdb re-derived calls from the 5' RACE reads in MiXCR, one entry per CDR3 protein. The sample includes roughly 1.6 million distinct CDR3 sequences, about 31% of them seen just once. PBMCs, at least 6 million per sample, were isolated. With each sample, at least 5 micrograms of total RNA were extracted. Sequencing was performed on blood. The sequence was obtained from a woman aged 25-40 years in good health. The chain employs TRBV2 and TRBJ2-3; tentatively, D is TRBD1 (6 bases). This CDR3 is CASQQGHYTDTQYF. The CDR3 bases are TGTGCCAGCCAGCAGGGACACTACACAGATACGCAGTATTTT.